This T cell receptor beta chain was sequenced for a study of blood T cell repertoires in COVID-19 (dated by TCRdb to 2018 to 2020). Looking at the study overall: Collaborator samples came from the United States, Italy and Spain and covered acute and convalescent phases of COVID-19. The material from the prospective study consisted of cDNA or gDNA derived from T cells, B-cell-depleted T cells, or PBMCs. Deeply sampled blood TCRbeta repertoires from subjects exposed to, actively infected with, or recovered from COVID-19 were included in the dataset. The repertoires were released in a freely available public database intended as a resource for research on the immune response to SARS-CoV-2. Samples came from the ongoing ImmuneRACE study (first 160 participants) plus 1,254 subjects from 6 global collaborators. Sample metadata almost always included a de-identified subject ID, COVID-19 status, age in years and sex. Where HLA class I and class II types were available, the types were taken from metadata supplied by the sample provider, not from assay-based typing. Overall study results and their limits: Clinical and demographic metadata were provided uncurated, with the amount varying by source and participant.

The CDR3 spans 18 residues, from the cysteine through the phenylalanine. Solely the CDR3 DNA is kept, with 54 bases framed from the first base. The germline V and J ends show losses of 3 bases and 0 bases respectively, and no gene match explains 12 bases of the junction. Via the germline V gene, CDR1 is SGHRS and CDR2 YFSETQ. The immunoSEQ Assay, a bias-controlled multiplex PCR, was used to amplify TCRbeta CDR3 regions from genomic DNA. The study's processing was this. Nucleated cell counts per sample were estimated from amplification of reference gene primers within the assay. To quantify the absolute abundance of each unique TCRbeta CDR3 rearrangement, sequence reads were collapsed and filtered. For each sample, productive Simpson clonality was calculated by taking the square root of Simpson's diversity index across productive rearrangements. This is the immuneACCESS table as TCRdb keeps it, with only in-frame sequences that have V and J called. A part of the clones is gone; compared with another copy, unresolved V genes explain less than half, and the rest is unexplained. V and J calls plus clone size are reproduced from that table; the DNA served to infer D and trimming. The table for this sample lists around 200,000 clones; almost 90% of them were counted only once. The ten biggest clones cover under 2% of the sample.

Concerning this clone: This clone's antigen is unknown. No qualities accompany the bases; no much larger clone lies one base away.

The collaborating institutions used their own protocols to collect whole blood in K2EDTA tubes. For TCRbeta analysis, collaborators shipped samples as frozen whole blood, isolated PBMCs, or DNA extracted from either of those sample types. The sequence was collected from a man younger than 35 with active or convalescent COVID-19. Input material: peripheral blood. Recombination linked TRBV5-1 to TRBJ1-3, with 7 junctional bases fitting TRBD1. The CDR3 loop reads CASSSDIPGQSSGNTIYF. The DNA reads TGCGCCAGCAGCTCGGACATTCCGGGACAGTCCTCTGGAAACACCATATATTTT.